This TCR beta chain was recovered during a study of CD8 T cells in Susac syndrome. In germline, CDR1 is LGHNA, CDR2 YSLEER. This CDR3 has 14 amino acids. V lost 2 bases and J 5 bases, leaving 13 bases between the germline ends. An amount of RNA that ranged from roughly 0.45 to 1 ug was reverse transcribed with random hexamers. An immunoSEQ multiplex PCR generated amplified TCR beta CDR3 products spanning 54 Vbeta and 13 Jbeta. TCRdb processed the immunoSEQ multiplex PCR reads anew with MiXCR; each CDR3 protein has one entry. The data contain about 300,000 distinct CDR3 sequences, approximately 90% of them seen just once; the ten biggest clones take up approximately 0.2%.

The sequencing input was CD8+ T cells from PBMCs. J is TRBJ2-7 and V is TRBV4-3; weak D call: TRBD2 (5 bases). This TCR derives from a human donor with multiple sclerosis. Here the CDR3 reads CASSQLPGTNEQYF. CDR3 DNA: TGCGCCAGCAGCCAATTACCGGGAACCAACGAGCAGTACTTC.